The clone carrying this TCR beta chain was picked up one time. Its target is unknown. Each subset's genomic DNA was split evenly across several immunoSEQ plates. In the sorted-subset replicate PCRs, 200 ng DNA, 25,000 to 30,000 T cell genomes, was used. The assay was immunoSEQ multiplex PCR, and TCRdb's table has in-frame clones only and misses some. The sample holds roughly 2 million clones, around 96% seen once. The data belong to a study of shared clonotypes between healthy human individuals. CD45RO-negative cells were positively selected for CCR7, leaving out terminally differentiated effector memory CD45RA+ cells. Broader study findings: In several donors, approximately 5% of naive CD4 clonotypes appeared in common.

This clonotype was obtained from a man between 18 and 29 years old in good health. Specimen: naive CD8+ T cells sorted from blood.

The CDR3 loop reads CASSFWGATEKLFF. The CDR3 region has the DNA TGTGCCAGCAGCTTTTGGGGGGCTACGGAAAAACTGTTTTTT. V gene TRBV5-4 combines with J gene TRBJ1-4; D may be TRBD1 (6 bases). The germline gives CDR1 SGHNT, CDR2 YYREEE (reference sequence). V was clipped by 2 bases and J by 8 bases, with 13 bases between them. The CDR3 contains 14 residues. Full variable domain (remainder filled in from reference TRBV5-4 and TRBJ1-4): ETGVTQSPTHLIKTRGQQVTLRCSSQSGHNTVSWYQQALGQGPQFIFQYYREEENGRGNFPPRFSGLQFPNYSSELNVNALELDDSALYLCASSFWGATEKLFFGSGTQLSVL.